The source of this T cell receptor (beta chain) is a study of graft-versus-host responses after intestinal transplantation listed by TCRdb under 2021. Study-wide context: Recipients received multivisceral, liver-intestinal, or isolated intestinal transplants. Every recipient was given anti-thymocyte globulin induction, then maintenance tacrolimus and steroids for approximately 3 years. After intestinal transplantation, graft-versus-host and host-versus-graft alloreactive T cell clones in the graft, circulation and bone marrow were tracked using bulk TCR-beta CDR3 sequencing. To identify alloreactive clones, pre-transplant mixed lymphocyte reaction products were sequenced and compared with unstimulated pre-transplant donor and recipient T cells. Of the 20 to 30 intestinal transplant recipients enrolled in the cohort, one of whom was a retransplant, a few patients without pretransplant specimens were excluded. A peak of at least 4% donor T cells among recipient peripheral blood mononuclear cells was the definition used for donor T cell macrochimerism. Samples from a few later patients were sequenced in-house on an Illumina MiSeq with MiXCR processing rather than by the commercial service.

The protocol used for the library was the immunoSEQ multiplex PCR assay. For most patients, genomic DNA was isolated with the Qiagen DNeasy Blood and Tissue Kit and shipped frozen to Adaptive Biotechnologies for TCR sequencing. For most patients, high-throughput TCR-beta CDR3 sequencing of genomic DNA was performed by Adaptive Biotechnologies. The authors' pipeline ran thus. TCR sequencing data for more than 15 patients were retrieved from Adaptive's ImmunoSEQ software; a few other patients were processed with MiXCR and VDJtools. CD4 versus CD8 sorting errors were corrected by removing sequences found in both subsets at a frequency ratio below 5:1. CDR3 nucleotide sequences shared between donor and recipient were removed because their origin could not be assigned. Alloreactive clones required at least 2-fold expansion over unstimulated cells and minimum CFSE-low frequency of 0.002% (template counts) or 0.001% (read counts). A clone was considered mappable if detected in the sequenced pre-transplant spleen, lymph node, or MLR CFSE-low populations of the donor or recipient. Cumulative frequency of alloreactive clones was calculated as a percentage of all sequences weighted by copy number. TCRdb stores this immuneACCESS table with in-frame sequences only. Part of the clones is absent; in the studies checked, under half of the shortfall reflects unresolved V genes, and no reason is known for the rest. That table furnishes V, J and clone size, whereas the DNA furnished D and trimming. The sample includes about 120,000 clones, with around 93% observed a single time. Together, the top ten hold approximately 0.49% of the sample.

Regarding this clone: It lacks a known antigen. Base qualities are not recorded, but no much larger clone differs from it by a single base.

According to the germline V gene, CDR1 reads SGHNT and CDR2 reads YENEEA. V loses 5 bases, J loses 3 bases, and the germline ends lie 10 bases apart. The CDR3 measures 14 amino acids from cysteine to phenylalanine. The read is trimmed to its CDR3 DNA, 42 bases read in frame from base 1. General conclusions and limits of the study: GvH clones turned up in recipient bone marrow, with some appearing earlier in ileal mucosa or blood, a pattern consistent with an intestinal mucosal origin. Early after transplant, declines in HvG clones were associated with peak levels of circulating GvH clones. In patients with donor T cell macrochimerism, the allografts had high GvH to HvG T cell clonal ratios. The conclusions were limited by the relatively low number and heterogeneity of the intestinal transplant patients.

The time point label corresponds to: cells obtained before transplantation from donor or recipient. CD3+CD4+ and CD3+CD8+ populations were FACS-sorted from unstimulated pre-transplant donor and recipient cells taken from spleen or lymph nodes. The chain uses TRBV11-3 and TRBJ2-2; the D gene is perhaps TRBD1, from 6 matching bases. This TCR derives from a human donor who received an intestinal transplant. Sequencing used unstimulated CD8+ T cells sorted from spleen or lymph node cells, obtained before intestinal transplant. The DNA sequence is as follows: TGTGCCAGCAGCCGGGCAGGGGACACCGGGGAGCTGTTTTTT. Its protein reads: CASSRAGDTGELFF.